These 13 T cell receptor beta chains were sequenced from one sample in a study of cytomegalovirus exposure and HLA in healthy donors. The PCR employed 60 Vbeta primers together with 13 Jbeta primers. Here immunoSEQ multiplex PCR was the method, and the copy in TCRdb shows in-frame clones only, minus some. The sample includes 200,000 to 250,000 clones, under 70% of them seen just once. The sequencing sample was made of PBMCs. Every receptor here comes from a man aged 35 to 55 in good health and CMV-seropositive.

The chain combines TRBV7-9 with TRBJ1-2; D is uncertain. V was trimmed by 4 bases and J by 8 bases, leaving 8 bases between them. This CDR3 region has 11 residues. Germline-derived CDR1 and CDR2 are SEHNR and FQNEAQ (reference sequence). The CDR3: CASSWPRGYTF. CDR3 nucleotide sequence: TGTGCCAGCAGCTGGCCGCGGGGCTACACCTTC. The whole variable domain, filled in from reference TRBV7-9 and TRBJ1-2, reads DTGVSQNPRHKITKRGQNVTFRCDPISEHNRLYWYRQTLGQGPEFLTYFQNEAQLEKSRLLSDRFSAERPKGSFSTLEIQRTEQGDSAMYLCASSWPRGYTFGSGTRLTVV.

Notes on this clone: Additional DNA sequences in this sample encode the identical CDR3. The chain employs TRBV7-2 and TRBJ2-7, with a possible D match to TRBD1 (8 bases). Trimming removed 5 bases from V and 0 bases from J, with 14 bases in between. The germline V gene encodes CDR1 SGHTA and CDR2 FQGNSA. The CDR3 runs 15 residues. DNA of the CDR3: TGTGCCAGCAGCCCCGGGGGGACAGGCTCCTACGAGCAGTACTTC. This encodes CASSPGGTGSYEQYF.

The CDR3 nucleotides are TGCGCCAGCAGCCGCGGACAGGGAGCAGAGACCCAGTACTTC. This codes for CASSRGQGAETQYF. The genes are TRBV4-1 and TRBJ2-5; 8 bases match TRBD1. The CDR3 is 14 residues long. The V gene's germline CDR1 is MGHRA and CDR2 YSYEKL. J was trimmed by 4 bases and V by 4 bases; bases with no gene match: 5.

J is TRBJ1-5 and V is TRBV7-6, with D possibly being TRBD1 (5 bases). The length of the CDR3 is 17 residues. Germline loops: CDR1 SGHVS, CDR2 FNYEAQ. Trimming took 5 bases from V and 6 from J, leaving 23 bases between them. The CDR3 region has the DNA TGTGCCAGCAGCCCCGAATCACCAGGGTCCTTGGGTCAGCCCCAGCATTTT. Translation gives CASSPESPGSLGQPQHF.

This chain uses TRBV28 with TRBJ2-3; 13 bases match TRBD2. This CDR3 has 17 amino acids. The trim removed 2 bases at V and 2 bases at J, leaving 4 bases unmatched. From germline, CDR1 is MDHEN and CDR2 SYDVKM. DNA for the CDR3: TGTGCCAGCAGTTTAGGGACTAGCGGGGCTAACACAGATACGCAGTATTTT. Protein product: CASSLGTSGANTDTQYF.

This chain connects TRBV2 to TRBJ2-1; D may be TRBD2 (5 bases). CDR1 is SNHLY, CDR2 FYNNEI, per germline. The CDR3 extends over 15 amino acids. The germline V and J ends were trimmed by 0 bases and 5 bases, with 11 bases remaining between them. CDR3 in amino acids: CASSEAPQEDNEQFF. CDR3 DNA sequence: TGTGCCAGCAGTGAAGCCCCCCAGGAGGACAATGAGCAGTTCTTC.

Concerning this clone: This specimen includes other DNA sequences encoding the same CDR3. CDR3 coding DNA: TGTGCCAGCAGCTTAACGGGACAGGGGTACACCGGGGAGCTGTTTTTT. Protein: CASSLTGQGYTGELFF. The J gene is TRBJ2-2, the V gene TRBV11-2; TRBD1 matches at 10 bases. This CDR3 spans 16 amino acids. The germline V gene encodes CDR1 SGHAT and CDR2 FQNNGV. The V gene end was trimmed by 2 bases and the J gene end by 3 bases; junction bases not matched to a gene: 3.

The chain carries TRBV29-1 and TRBJ1-1; 7 bases fit TRBD1. V gave up 6 bases and J gave up 3 bases; unmatched junction bases: 13. Germline V gene sequence: CDR1 SQVTM, CDR2 ANQGSEA. The CDR3 runs to 15 residues. DNA of the CDR3: TGCAGCGTCTTAACAGGGGTGTCGGGGGACACTGAAGCTTTCTTT. It yields the protein CSVLTGVSGDTEAFF.

The chain carries TRBV4-3 and TRBJ1-2; D call uncertain. V lost 3 bases, J lost 7 bases, and 15 bases lay in between. This CDR3 has 14 residues. Germline values: CDR1 LGHNA, CDR2 YSLEER. In nucleotides, the CDR3 is TGCGCCAGCAGCCAGATCAGGAATGTAGGTGGCTACACCTTC. Residues: CASSQIRNVGGYTF.

This chain joins TRBV5-6 and TRBJ2-5, with D maybe TRBD1 (6 bases). The J call is in doubt because the DNA end fits TRBJ2-7 better. Germline V gene lookup returns CDR1 SGHDT and CDR2 YYEEEE. This CDR3 is 14 amino acids long. DNA of the CDR3: TGTGCCAGCAGCTCGGGACATGGCCTTCCCGAGCAGTACTTC. Amino acid sequence: CASSSGHGLPEQYF.

J is TRBJ2-1 and V is TRBV5-4, with D possibly TRBD1 on 5 matching bases. CDR3 size: 14 residues. V was clipped by 6 bases and J by 2 bases, with 12 bases between them. The germline gives CDR1 SGHNT, CDR2 YYREEE (reference sequence). The DNA for the CDR3 is TGTGCCAGCAAGAGTGACAGAGCCTACAATGAGCAGTTCTTC. Translated, it gives CASKSDRAYNEQFF.

The chain recombines TRBV27 with TRBJ1-6; 7 bases agree with TRBD1. V lost 7 bases to trimming and J lost 5 bases; unmatched junction nucleotides: 8. Per germline, CDR1 MNHEY and CDR2 SMNVEV (reference sequence). CDR3 length: 15 residues. CDR3 in amino acids: CASTPTGTNNSPLHF. As DNA, the CDR3 is TGTGCCAGCACCCCGACAGGGACCAATAATTCACCCCTCCACTTT.

The V gene is TRBV19, the J gene TRBJ2-5; 9 nucleotides align to TRBD1. The CDR3 totals 13 residues. Germline-derived CDR1 and CDR2 are LNHDA and SQIVND (reference sequence). Trimming cost V 5 bases and J 5 bases; bases outside gene matches: 3. The CDR3 is CASSDRGRETQYF. In DNA form, the CDR3 reads TGTGCCAGTAGTGACAGGGGGAGGGAGACCCAGTACTTC.